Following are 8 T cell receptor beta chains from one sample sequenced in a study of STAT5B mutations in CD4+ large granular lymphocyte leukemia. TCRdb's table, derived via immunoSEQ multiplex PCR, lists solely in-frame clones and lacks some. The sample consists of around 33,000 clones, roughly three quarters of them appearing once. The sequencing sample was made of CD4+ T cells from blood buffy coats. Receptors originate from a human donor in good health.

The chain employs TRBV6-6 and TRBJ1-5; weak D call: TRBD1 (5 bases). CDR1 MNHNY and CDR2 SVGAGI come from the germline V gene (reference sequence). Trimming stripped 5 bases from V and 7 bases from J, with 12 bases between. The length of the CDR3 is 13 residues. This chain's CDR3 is CASSRQGQQPQHF. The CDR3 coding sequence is TGTGCCAGCAGTCGCCAGGGTCAACAGCCCCAGCATTTT.

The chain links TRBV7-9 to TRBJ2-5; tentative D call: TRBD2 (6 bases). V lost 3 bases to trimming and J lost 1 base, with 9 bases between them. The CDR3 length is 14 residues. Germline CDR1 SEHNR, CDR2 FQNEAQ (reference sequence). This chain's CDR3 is CASSFYGGQETQYF. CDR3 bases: TGTGCCAGCAGCTTCTACGGGGGCCAAGAGACCCAGTACTTC.

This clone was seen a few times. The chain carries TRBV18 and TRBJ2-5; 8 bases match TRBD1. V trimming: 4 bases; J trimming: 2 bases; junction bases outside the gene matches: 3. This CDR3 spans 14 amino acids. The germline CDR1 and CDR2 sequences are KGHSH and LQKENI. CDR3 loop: CASSLTGGQETQYF. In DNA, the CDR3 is TGTGCCAGCTCACTTACAGGGGGGCAAGAGACCCAGTACTTC.

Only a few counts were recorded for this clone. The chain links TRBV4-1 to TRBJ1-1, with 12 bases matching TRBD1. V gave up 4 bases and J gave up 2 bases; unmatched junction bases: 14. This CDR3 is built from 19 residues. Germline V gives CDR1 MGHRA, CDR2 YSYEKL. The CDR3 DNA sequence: TGCGCCAGCAGCCCCATCCGGGACAGGGGGCCTGGAGGCAACACTGAAGCTTTCTTT. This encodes CASSPIRDRGPGGNTEAFF.

The chain's CDR3 is CASSAGTGSETQYF. CDR3 bases: TGTGCCAGCAGCGCCGGGACAGGCTCGGAGACCCAGTACTTC. V gene TRBV13 combines with J gene TRBJ2-5; TRBD1 matches 8 bases. V trimming: 5 bases; J trimming: 5 bases; junction bases outside the gene matches: 7. The CDR3 totals 14 residues. The V gene's germline CDR1 is PRHDT and CDR2 FYEKMQ (reference sequence). The full variable domain, completed using reference TRBV13 and TRBJ2-5, is AAGVIQSPRHLIKEKRETATLKCYPIPRHDTVYWYQQGPGQDPQFLISFYEKMQSDKGSIPDRFSAQQFSDYHSELNMSSLELGDSALYFCASSAGTGSETQYFGPGTRLLVL.

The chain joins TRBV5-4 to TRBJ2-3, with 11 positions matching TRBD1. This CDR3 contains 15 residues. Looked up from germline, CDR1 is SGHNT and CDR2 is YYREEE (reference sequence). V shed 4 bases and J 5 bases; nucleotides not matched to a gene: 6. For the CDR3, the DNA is TGTGCCAGCAGCCCCGCGGACAGGGGGCAAGATACGCAGTATTTT. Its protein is CASSPADRGQDTQYF. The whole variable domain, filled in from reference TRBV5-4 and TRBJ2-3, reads ETGVTQSPTHLIKTRGQQVTLRCSSQSGHNTVSWYQQALGQGPQFIFQYYREEENGRGNFPPRFSGLQFPNYSSELNVNALELDDSALYLCASSPADRGQDTQYFGPGTRLTVL.

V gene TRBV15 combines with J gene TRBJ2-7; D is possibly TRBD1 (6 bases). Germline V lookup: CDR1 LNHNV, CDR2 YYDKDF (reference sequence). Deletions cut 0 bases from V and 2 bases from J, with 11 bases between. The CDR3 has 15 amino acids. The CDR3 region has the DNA TGTGCCACCAGCAGAGACAGGGGCACCACCTACGAGCAGTACTTC. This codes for CATSRDRGTTYEQYF.

CDR3 region: CASSLSGRITYEQYF. As DNA, the CDR3 is TGTGCCAGCAGTTTATCTGGCAGGATCACCTACGAGCAGTACTTC. The gene calls are TRBV27 and TRBJ2-7; D unclear. The CDR3 runs 15 residues. V lost 0 bases and J lost 2, with 11 bases in between. CDR1 MNHEY and CDR2 SMNVEV come from the germline V gene (reference sequence).